This record concerns one T cell receptor (beta chain) sequence. The data derive from a study of beta chain features in type 1 diabetes. About the research overall: Similarity in age, gender and cell yields was seen between patients and healthy donors.

Sequenced material consisted of expressed TCRB transcripts (all of the isolated RNA was reverse transcribed). Assay: immunoSEQ multiplex PCR; the TCRdb copy retains only in-frame clones and omits some. The data contain roughly 140,000 clones, approximately 52% of them singletons. CDR1 is MNHEY, CDR2 SVGAGI, per germline. CDR3 size: 16 residues. This receptor was taken from a man aged 18 to 30 in good health. V and J are TRBV6-5 and TRBJ2-5; TRBD2 matches 12 bases. The J call may be in error: the DNA end matches TRBJ2-7 better. The specimen sequenced was Tregs from blood. CDR3 bases: TGTGCCAGCAGTTACCTGCTAGCGGGAGGGCCTTACGAGCAGTACTTC. Its protein is CASSYLLAGGPYEQYF.